The following is a T cell receptor (beta chain) sequence with its context. Its target antigen remains unknown. No base qualities exist here, and no much larger clone lies one base off it. Collaborating institutions collected whole blood in K2EDTA tubes following their own protocols. For TCRbeta analysis, collaborators shipped samples in one of three forms: frozen whole blood, isolated PBMCs, or DNA extracted from either of those sample types. This record comes from a study of blood T cell repertoires in COVID-19 (dated by TCRdb to 2019 to 2021). A note on the overall study: Collaborator samples came from the United States, Italy and Spain and covered acute and convalescent phases of COVID-19. The material from the prospective study consisted of cDNA or gDNA derived from T cells, B-cell-depleted T cells, or PBMCs. Subjects who had been exposed to COVID-19, were actively infected with it, or had recovered from it provided the deeply sampled blood TCRbeta repertoires that made up the dataset. The repertoires were released in a freely available public database intended as a resource for research on the immune response to SARS-CoV-2. The samples were drawn from two sources: the first 160 participants of the ongoing ImmuneRACE study, and 1,200 or so subjects contributed by 6 global collaborators. Sample metadata almost always included a de-identified subject ID, COVID-19 status, age in years and sex. Where available, HLA class I and class II types were taken from metadata supplied by the sample provider and were not determined by assay-based typing.

TCRbeta CDR3 regions were amplified from genomic DNA using the immunoSEQ Assay, a bias-controlled multiplex PCR. The original pipeline was this. Nucleated cell counts per sample were estimated from amplification of reference gene primers within the assay. Sequence reads were collapsed and filtered to measure the absolute abundance of every unique TCRbeta CDR3 rearrangement. Productive Simpson clonality was computed per sample as the square root of Simpson's diversity index over productive rearrangements. Held by TCRdb, this immuneACCESS table contains in-frame sequences only and omits some clones. Under half of the omission traces to an unresolved V gene where checked; the cause of the rest is unknown. V and J calls and clone size are copied from that table; D and trimming were computed from the DNA. A total of approximately 69,000 clones appear in this sample, 70% to 90% of them only once. The ten biggest clones cover around 10% of the sample.

What the research found in general, with its limitations: Clinical and demographic metadata were provided uncurated, with the amount varying by source and participant.

This TCR derives from a human donor in a cohort sampled during active COVID-19. Sequences were obtained from peripheral blood.

The CDR3 protein: CASSLKLAGGASTDTQYF. The nucleotide sequence reads as follows: TGTGCCAGCAGCTTAAAACTAGCGGGGGGGGCTAGCACAGATACGCAGTATTTT. In this chain, TRBV7-2 is recombined with TRBJ2-3, with 13 middle bases fitting TRBD2. The CDR3 runs 18 amino acids, cysteine and phenylalanine included. Only CDR3 DNA is held: 54 bases, read in frame from base 1. Germline trimming: 2 bases from V, 0 bases from J; junction bases outside gene matches: 5. CDR1 SGHTA and CDR2 FQGNSA were looked up in the germline V gene.